The clone carrying this TCR beta chain was recorded a few times. Its target is not known. This table comes from immunoSEQ multiplex PCR, and its TCRdb copy is limited to in-frame clones, with some not included. Here the sample spans approximately 77,000 clones, roughly 88% being singletons. This record belongs to a study of T cell responses to AZD1222 COVID-19 vaccine. Notes on the study in general: Of the AZD1222 recipients, only 5 to 7 were seropositive at baseline. The peak T cell response came first, and repertoires were sampled only after it. Donors skewed white British and female; clonal diversity was possibly underestimated.

Second-dose timings of about 4 or about 12 weeks were pooled. The CDR3 loop spans 13 amino acids. V lost 7 bases and J 0 bases, leaving 6 bases between the germline ends. Germline CDR1 is MDHEN and CDR2 is SYDVKM. The rearrangement links TRBV28 to TRBJ1-4; D gene uncertain. The material sequenced was peripheral blood, taken 28 days after the second AZD1222 dose. The TCR comes from an adult who received the AZD1222 COVID-19 vaccine. The CDR3 region is CASTDATNEKLFF. The CDR3 nucleotides are TGTGCCAGCACAGATGCAACTAATGAAAAACTGTTTTTT.